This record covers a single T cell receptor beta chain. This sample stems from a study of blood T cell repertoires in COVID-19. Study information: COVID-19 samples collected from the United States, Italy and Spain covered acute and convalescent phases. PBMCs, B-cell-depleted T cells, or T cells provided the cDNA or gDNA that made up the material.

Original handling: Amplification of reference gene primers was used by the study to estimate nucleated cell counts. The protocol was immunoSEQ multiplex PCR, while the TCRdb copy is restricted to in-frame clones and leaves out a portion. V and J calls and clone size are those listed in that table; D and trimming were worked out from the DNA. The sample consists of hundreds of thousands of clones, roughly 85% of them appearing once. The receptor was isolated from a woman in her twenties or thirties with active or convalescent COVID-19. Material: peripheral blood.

CDR3 region: CASSPRQGARDIQYF. The CDR3 DNA sequence: TGTGCCAGCTCACCCCGACAGGGAGCAAGAGACATTCAGTACTTC. This chain links TRBV18 with TRBJ2-4; 7 bases are shared with TRBD1. This CDR3 has 15 residues. Per germline, CDR1 KGHSH and CDR2 LQKENI. With 3 bases clipped from V and 8 bases from J, the junction kept 10 bases outside the gene matches.